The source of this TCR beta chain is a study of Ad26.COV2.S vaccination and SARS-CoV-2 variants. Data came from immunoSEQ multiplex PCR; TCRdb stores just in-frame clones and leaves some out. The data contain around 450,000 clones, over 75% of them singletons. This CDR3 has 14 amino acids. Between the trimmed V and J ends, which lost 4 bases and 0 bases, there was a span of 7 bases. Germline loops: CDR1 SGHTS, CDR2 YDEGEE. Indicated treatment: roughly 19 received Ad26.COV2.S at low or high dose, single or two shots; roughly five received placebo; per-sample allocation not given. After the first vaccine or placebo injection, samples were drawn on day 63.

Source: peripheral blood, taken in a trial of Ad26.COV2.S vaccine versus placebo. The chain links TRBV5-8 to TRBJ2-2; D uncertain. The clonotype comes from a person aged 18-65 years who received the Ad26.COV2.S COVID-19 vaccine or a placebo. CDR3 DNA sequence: TGTGCCAGCAGCCAGGTTGCGAACACCGGGGAGCTGTTTTTT. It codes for CASSQVANTGELFF.